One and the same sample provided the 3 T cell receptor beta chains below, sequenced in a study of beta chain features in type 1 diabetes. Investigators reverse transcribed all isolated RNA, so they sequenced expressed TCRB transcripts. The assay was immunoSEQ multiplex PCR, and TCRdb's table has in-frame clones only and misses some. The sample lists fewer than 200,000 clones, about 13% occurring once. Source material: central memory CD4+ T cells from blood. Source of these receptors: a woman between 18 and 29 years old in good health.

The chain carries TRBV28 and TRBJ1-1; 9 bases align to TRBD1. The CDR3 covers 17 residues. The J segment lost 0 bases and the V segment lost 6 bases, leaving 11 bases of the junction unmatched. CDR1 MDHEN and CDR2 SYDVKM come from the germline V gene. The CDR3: CASRPGVRTGVNTEAFF. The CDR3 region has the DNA TGTGCCAGCAGACCTGGGGTCCGGACAGGGGTGAACACTGAAGCTTTCTTT.

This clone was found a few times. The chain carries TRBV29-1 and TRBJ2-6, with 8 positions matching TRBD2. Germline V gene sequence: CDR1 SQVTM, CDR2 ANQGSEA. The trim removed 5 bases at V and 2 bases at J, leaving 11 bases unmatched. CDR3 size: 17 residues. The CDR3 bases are TGCAGCGTTATCCGGGGGGGCGGTTCCGCTGGGGCCAACGTCCTGACTTTC. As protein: CSVIRGGGSAGANVLTF.

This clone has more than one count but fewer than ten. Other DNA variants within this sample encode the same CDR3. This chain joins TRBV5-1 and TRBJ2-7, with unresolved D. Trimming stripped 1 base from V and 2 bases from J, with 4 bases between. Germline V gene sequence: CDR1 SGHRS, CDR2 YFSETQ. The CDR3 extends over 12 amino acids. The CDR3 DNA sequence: TGCGCCAGCAGCTTGACTGCCTACGAGCAGTACTTC. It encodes CASSLTAYEQYF. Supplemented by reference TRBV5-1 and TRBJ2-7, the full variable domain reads KAGVTQTPRYLIKTRGQQVTLSCSPISGHRSVSWYQQTPGQGLQFLFEYFSETQRNKGNFPGRFSGRQFSNSRSEMNVSTLELGDSALYLCASSLTAYEQYFGPGTRLTVT.